The text below deals with one T cell receptor (beta chain). Its antigen is currently unknown. Germline V lookup: CDR1 SEHNR, CDR2 FQNEAQ (reference sequence). V was clipped by 1 base and J by 4 bases, with 11 bases between them. This CDR3 spans 14 amino acids. Construction of the TCRbeta library involved unique molecular identifiers. In TCRdb, the PCR reads were re-called with MiXCR into one record per CDR3 protein. The sample shows hundreds of thousands of distinct CDR3 sequences, roughly a quarter of them seen only once. The sample originates from a study of T-cell reconstitution after alpha-beta-depleted transplantation in children. Study-wide results and limits: The origin of high day-60 TCRbeta diversity in some patients lay in surviving recipient T cells and thymic progenitors.

Specimen: PBMCs, mostly from graft donor cells, collected 360 days after TCRalphabeta/CD19-depleted stem cell transplant. The V and J genes are TRBV7-9 and TRBJ2-7; D is ambiguous. The clonotype was recovered from a female patient under 10 years old who had a stem cell transplant for congenital amegakaryocytic thrombocytopenia, so the T cells may come from the graft donor. For the CDR3, the DNA is TGTGCCAGCAGCTTAGATGGCATCCCATACGAGCAGTACTTC. It translates to CASSLDGIPYEQYF. Supplemented by reference TRBV7-9 and TRBJ2-7, the full variable domain reads DTGVSQNPRHKITKRGQNVTFRCDPISEHNRLYWYRQTLGQGPEFLTYFQNEAQLEKSRLLSDRFSAERPKGSFSTLEIQRTEQGDSAMYLCASSLDGIPYEQYFGPGTRLTVT.